This T cell receptor (beta chain) emerged from a study of blood T cell repertoires in COVID-19. The germline V gene encodes CDR1 SQVTM and CDR2 ANQGSEA. The J segment lost 5 bases and the V segment lost 8 bases, leaving 13 bases of the junction unmatched. CDR3 size: 15 residues. TCRdb's table, derived via immunoSEQ multiplex PCR, lists solely in-frame clones and lacks some. The sample records under 200,000 clones, roughly 84% being singletons. Followed longitudinally, the Seattle patients had been enrolled during active infection. The chain recombines TRBV29-1 with TRBJ2-1; 9 nucleotides match TRBD2. Material for sequencing was peripheral blood. The sequence came from a woman in her 70s with COVID-19, enrolled during active disease. CDR3 in DNA: TGCAGCATGGCTGAAAGCGGGAGGATGCACAATGAGCAGTTCTTC. Protein: CSMAESGRMHNEQFF.